These 10 T cell receptor beta chains were all obtained from the same sample, sequenced in a study of neoadjuvant anti-PD-1 for oral cavity cancer. Sequenced by immunoSEQ multiplex PCR; TCRdb stores in-frame clones only, minus some. The profile shows under 9,500 clones, about 68% of them singletons. Sequences were derived from tumor tissue, sampled before nivolumab (anti-PD-1) treatment. The receptors originated from a person between 40 and 85 years old with oral cavity squamous cell carcinoma.

This chain joins TRBV5-6 and TRBJ1-4, with D hard to call. V lost 0 bases and J 11 bases, leaving 14 bases between the germline ends. In germline, CDR1 is SGHDT, CDR2 YYEEEE. The CDR3 is made up of 14 amino acids. The CDR3 DNA sequence: TGTGCCAGCAGCTTGGCGGCAGGCCCTGGGAAACTGTTTTTT. This gives the protein CASSLAAGPGKLFF.

This chain joins TRBV7-3 and TRBJ1-2, with a weak D call TRBD1 (5 bases). Germline V lookup: CDR1 SGHTA, CDR2 FQGTGA. V lost 2 bases and J 8 bases, leaving 12 bases between the germline ends. This CDR3 comprises 13 residues. The CDR3 loop reads CASSLQGSDGYTF. The CDR3 coding sequence is TGTGCCAGCAGCTTACAGGGAAGCGACGGCTACACCTTC.

This chain joins TRBV29-1 and TRBJ1-4; 7 bases line up with TRBD1. The CDR3 totals 13 residues. V dropped 6 bases and J dropped 1; count of bases not matched to a gene: 2. Looked up from germline, CDR1 is SQVTM and CDR2 is ANQGSEA. The CDR3 protein is CSVDRVTNEKLFF. The CDR3 DNA sequence: TGCAGCGTAGACAGGGTAACTAATGAAAAACTGTTTTTT.

The rearrangement links TRBV2 to TRBJ1-2; perhaps TRBD1 as D (5 bases). Trimming removed 3 bases from V and 8 bases from J, with 10 bases in between. Looked up from germline, CDR1 is SNHLY and CDR2 is FYNNEI. The CDR3 has 12 amino acids. CDR3 sequence reads: CASSERGGGYTF. CDR3 nucleotide sequence: TGTGCCAGCAGTGAGAGGGGAGGAGGCTACACCTTC.

The chain combines TRBV4-1 with TRBJ2-7; the D gene is possibly TRBD1 (5 bases). The V end lost 6 bases, the J end lost 3 bases, and 9 bases lay between the germline ends. The length of the CDR3 is 12 residues. Per the germline V gene, CDR1 is MGHRA and CDR2 is YSYEKL. The CDR3 here is CASRGHRYEQYF. The DNA of the CDR3 is TGCGCCAGCAGAGGACACCGCTACGAGCAGTACTTC.

The rearrangement joins TRBV5-5 to TRBJ1-3; D is ambiguous. The CDR3 is 14 amino acids. V was cut by 4 bases and J by 4 bases, with 12 bases left in between. Germline V lookup: CDR1 SGHKS, CDR2 YYEKEE (reference sequence). CDR3 DNA: TGTGCCAGCAGCCGAATTGGGATCGGAAACACCATATATTTT. This encodes CASSRIGIGNTIYF.

The chain employs TRBV5-1 and TRBJ1-2, with D possibly being TRBD1 (6 bases). Per the germline V gene, CDR1 is SGHRS and CDR2 is YFSETQ. The V end was cut by 2 bases, the J end by 0 bases, with 11 bases between. There are 15 residues in the CDR3. The chain's CDR3 is CASSLGQNSNYGYTF. The CDR3 DNA is TGCGCCAGCAGCTTAGGACAGAATTCTAACTATGGCTACACCTTC.

This rearrangement joins TRBV6-5 to TRBJ2-1, with 7 bases matching TRBD2. Trimming at V came to 10 bases and at J to 7 bases, leaving 13 bases not matched to a gene. Germline V gene sequence: CDR1 MNHEY, CDR2 SVGAGI. The CDR3 is 14 amino acids. The CDR3 DNA sequence: TGTGCCACCCAACGGGGGGAGTGGGTGAATGAGCAGTTCTTC. Translating gives CATQRGEWVNEQFF.

Only a few counts were recorded for this clone. The chain is built from TRBV5-4 and TRBJ1-2, with unresolved D. CDR1 and CDR2 (germline): SGHNT, YYREEE (reference sequence). Trimming took off 0 bases at V and 8 bases at J, with 17 bases between the two ends. The CDR3 extends over 15 amino acids. CDR3 sequence: CASSLVSGAVGGYTF. CDR3 DNA: TGTGCCAGCAGCTTGGTGTCAGGCGCAGTCGGCGGCTACACCTTC. Combining the CDR3 with reference TRBV5-4 and TRBJ1-2 gives the whole variable domain ETGVTQSPTHLIKTRGQQVTLRCSSQSGHNTVSWYQQALGQGPQFIFQYYREEENGRGNFPPRFSGLQFPNYSSELNVNALELDDSALYLCASSLVSGAVGGYTFGSGTRLTVV.

This clone showed up just once. V is TRBV11-2 and J is TRBJ1-6; tentative D call: TRBD1 (5 bases). CDR3 size: 14 residues. CDR1 is SGHAT and CDR2 is FQNNGV in the germline V gene. V shed 5 bases and J shed 5 bases, with 10 bases lying between them. CDR3 nucleotide sequence: TGTGCCAGCAGCCCCCCGGGACATAATTCACCCCTCCACTTT. Translation gives CASSPPGHNSPLHF.